The 6 T cell receptor beta chains below come from one sample, sequenced in a study of technical replicates of blood from a few donors. Clones were read by immunoSEQ multiplex PCR, and TCRdb kept only the in-frame ones, dropping some. The sample holds approximately 59,000 clones, around 85% seen once. What was sequenced was PBMCs. All receptors derive from a human donor in good health. Some clones in this sample may be carry-over from other donors' samples.

V gene TRBV5-8 combines with J gene TRBJ2-7; D is unresolved. Germline V CDR1 and CDR2: SGHTS, YDEGEE. Deletions cut 0 bases from V and 0 bases from J, with 7 bases between. CDR3 length equals 14 residues. CDR3 nucleotide sequence: TGTGCCAGCAGCTTGGAACTACTCTCCTACGAGCAGTACTTC. As protein: CASSLELLSYEQYF.

The chain combines TRBV4-1 with TRBJ2-4, with D possibly being TRBD2 (6 bases). The CDR3 contains 14 residues. In germline, CDR1 is MGHRA, CDR2 YSYEKL. V was clipped by 4 bases and J by 5 bases, with 12 bases between them. This CDR3 reads CASSPGRGQNIQYF. The CDR3 nucleotides read TGCGCCAGCAGCCCTGGGCGGGGTCAAAACATTCAGTACTTC.

The chain is built from TRBV7-2 and TRBJ2-1; 9 bases agree with TRBD2. V was clipped by 7 bases and J by 2 bases; unmatched bases: 6. The CDR3 sequence is 15 residues long. Germline loops: CDR1 SGHTA, CDR2 FQGNSA. This chain's CDR3 is CASTRREGTYNEQFF. In nucleotides, the CDR3 is TGTGCCAGCACCCGGCGGGAGGGAACCTACAATGAGCAGTTCTTC.

The V gene is TRBV20-1, the J gene TRBJ2-5, with a possible D match to TRBD2 (7 bases). V dropped 8 bases and J dropped 8 bases, with 15 bases sitting between them. The CDR3 consists of 11 residues. Germline CDR1 is DFQATT and CDR2 is SNEGSKA (reference sequence). For the CDR3, the DNA is TGCAGTCAGGGGAGGGGTCTTACCCAGTACTTC. Amino acids: CSQGRGLTQYF.

The V and J genes are TRBV4-1 and TRBJ1-1; a weak D match, TRBD1 (5 bases). V was trimmed by 3 bases and J by 0 bases, leaving 14 bases between them. This CDR3 is 16 amino acids long. Germline V gene lookup returns CDR1 MGHRA and CDR2 YSYEKL. The CDR3 here is CASSHTVPTVNTEAFF. For the CDR3, the DNA is TGCGCCAGCAGCCACACAGTACCGACAGTGAACACTGAAGCTTTCTTT.

This clone was observed a single time. The DNA of the CDR3 is TGTGCCAGCAGCTCCTACAGGGAAGGGGCTGTTGGTGAAGCTTTCTTT. Translated: CASSSYREGAVGEAFF. This chain joins TRBV5-6 and TRBJ1-1; D may be TRBD1 (6 bases). The CDR3 is 16 residues long. Germline V gene data show CDR1 as SGHDT and CDR2 as YYEEEE. Deletions cut 3 bases from V and 7 bases from J, with 22 bases between.